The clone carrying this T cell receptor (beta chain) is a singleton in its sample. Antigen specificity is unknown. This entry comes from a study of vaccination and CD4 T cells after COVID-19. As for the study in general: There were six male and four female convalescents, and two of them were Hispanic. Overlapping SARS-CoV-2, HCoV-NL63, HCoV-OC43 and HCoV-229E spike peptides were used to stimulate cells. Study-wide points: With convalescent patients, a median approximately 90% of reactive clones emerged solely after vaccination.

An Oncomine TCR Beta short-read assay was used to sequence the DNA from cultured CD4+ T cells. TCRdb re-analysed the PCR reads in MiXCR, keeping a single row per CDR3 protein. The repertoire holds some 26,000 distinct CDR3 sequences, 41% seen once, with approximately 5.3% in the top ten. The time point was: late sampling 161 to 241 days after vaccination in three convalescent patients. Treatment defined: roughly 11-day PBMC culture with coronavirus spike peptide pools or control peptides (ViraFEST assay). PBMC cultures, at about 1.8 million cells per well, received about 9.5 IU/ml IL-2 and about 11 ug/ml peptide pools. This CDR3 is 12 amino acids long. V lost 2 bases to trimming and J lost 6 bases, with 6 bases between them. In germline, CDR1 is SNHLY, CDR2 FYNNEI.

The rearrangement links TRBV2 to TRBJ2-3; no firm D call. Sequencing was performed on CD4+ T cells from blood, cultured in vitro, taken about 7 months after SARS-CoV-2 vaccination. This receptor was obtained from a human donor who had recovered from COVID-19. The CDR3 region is CASSEIGDTQYF. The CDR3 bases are TGTGCCAGCAGTGAAATAGGTGATACGCAGTATTTT.